These T cell receptor beta chains were read from a single sample in a study of blood T cell repertoires in COVID-19. The data were produced by immunoSEQ multiplex PCR, yet TCRdb's version contains in-frame clones alone and is incomplete. The sample has about 280,000 clones, approximately 85% seen once. Input material: peripheral blood. These receptors all come from a man over 45 with active or convalescent COVID-19. Both conserved end residues are part of each CDR3. The order of the fields is clone size, D gene, J gene, V gene, CDR3 protein, CDR3 DNA. The D gene is left open where the match is weak. Rows may omit the clone size; those that give it use once, few, many or a size class.

clone_size: -
d_call: TRBD1
j_call: TRBJ2-5
v_call: TRBV9
cdr3_aa: CASSELWGQGPQETQYF
cdr3_nt: TGTGCCAGCAGTGAACTTTGGGGACAGGGACCCCAAGAGACCCAGTACTTC

clone_size: -
d_call: TRBD2
j_call: TRBJ2-3
v_call: TRBV6-1
cdr3_aa: CASSEEASGHPGDTQYF
cdr3_nt: TGTGCCAGCAGTGAAGAGGCTAGCGGCCACCCGGGGGATACGCAGTATTTT

clone_size: -
d_call: TRBD2
j_call: TRBJ2-1
v_call: TRBV2
cdr3_aa: CASVAERLAPNNEQFF
cdr3_nt: TGTGCCAGCGTCGCTGAGAGACTAGCGCCGAACAATGAGCAGTTCTTC

clone_size: -
d_call: TRBD1
j_call: TRBJ1-2
v_call: TRBV19
cdr3_aa: CASSTQRTGGANYGYTF
cdr3_nt: TGTGCCAGTAGTACCCAGAGGACAGGGGGCGCGAACTATGGCTACACCTTC

clone_size: -
d_call: -
j_call: TRBJ2-3
v_call: TRBV4-1
cdr3_aa: CASSQAVTGGGRGTDTQYF
cdr3_nt: TGCGCCAGCAGCCAAGCGGTCACGGGGGGCGGGAGAGGCACAGATACGCAGTATTTT

clone_size: -
d_call: -
j_call: TRBJ2-7
v_call: TRBV7-8
cdr3_aa: CASSHEQGISYEQYF
cdr3_nt: TGTGCCAGCAGTCACGAACAGGGAATCTCCTACGAGCAGTACTTC

clone_size: -
d_call: TRBD1
j_call: TRBJ1-5
v_call: TRBV6-5
cdr3_aa: CASSSLTGTVNQPQHF
cdr3_nt: TGTGCCAGCAGTTCACTGACCGGGACAGTAAATCAGCCCCAGCATTTT

clone_size: -
d_call: -
j_call: TRBJ2-5
v_call: TRBV7-2
cdr3_aa: CASSLNQGKGTQYF
cdr3_nt: TGTGCCAGCAGCTTAAATCAGGGGAAGGGGACCCAGTACTTC

clone_size: few
d_call: TRBD2
j_call: TRBJ2-2
v_call: TRBV10-3
cdr3_aa: CATEPDGAGAGELFF
cdr3_nt: TGTGCCACCGAACCCGACGGAGCGGGAGCTGGGGAGCTGTTTTTT

clone_size: -
d_call: -
j_call: TRBJ2-7
v_call: TRBV7-9
cdr3_aa: CASSQTREMQYF
cdr3_nt: TGTGCCAGCAGCCAGACCAGGGAAATGCAGTACTTC

clone_size: -
d_call: TRBD2
j_call: TRBJ2-2
v_call: TRBV9
cdr3_aa: CASSEWDSGKGTGELFF
cdr3_nt: TGTGCCAGCAGCGAGTGGGATAGCGGGAAAGGCACCGGGGAGCTGTTTTTT

clone_size: -
d_call: TRBD1
j_call: TRBJ2-5
v_call: TRBV2
cdr3_aa: CASRYGTGGETQYF
cdr3_nt: TGTGCCAGCAGATACGGGACAGGCGGAGAGACCCAGTACTTC

clone_size: few
d_call: -
j_call: TRBJ1-1
v_call: TRBV5-6
cdr3_aa: CASSWQGTEAFF
cdr3_nt: TGTGCCAGCAGCTGGCAGGGAACTGAAGCTTTCTTT

clone_size: -
d_call: TRBD1
j_call: TRBJ2-7
v_call: TRBV27
cdr3_aa: CASSPGTGGYEQYF
cdr3_nt: TGTGCCAGCAGCCCCGGGACAGGGGGCTACGAGCAGTACTTC

clone_size: -
d_call: -
j_call: TRBJ1-2
v_call: TRBV5-5
cdr3_aa: CASSLIGQIGTF
cdr3_nt: TGTGCCAGCAGCTTAATAGGACAGATCGGCACCTTC